This T cell receptor beta chain came from a study of glioma-infiltrating T cells listed by TCRdb under 2016. General notes on the study: Glioma tissue, non-neoplastic brain tissue and matched peripheral blood mononuclear cells were used as sources from which TCR alpha- and beta-chain repertoires were sequenced. Each tissue-infiltrating repertoire was compared with the same patient's peripheral blood repertoire to measure divergence between tissue and blood T-cell populations. Three low-grade glioma patients, several primary glioblastoma patients and three non-glioma patients contributing non-neoplastic brain tissue were included in the paired cohort.

This clonotype was picked up a small number of times. The clone's antigen remains unknown. Qualities for individual bases were not recorded, and no much larger clone is one base off. Study-wide findings and limitations: The group comparisons were based on small numbers of patients: three non-neoplastic, three low-grade glioma and roughly eight glioblastoma patients. VJ-independent divergence between tissue and blood was below expectation in non-neoplastic patients but above expectation in all gliomas, especially low-grade gliomas. Tissue and blood shared very few CDR3 sequences, a result attributed to high CDR3 diversity and limited sampling.

Via the germline V gene (reference sequence), CDR1 is SEHNR and CDR2 FQNEAQ. V is cut back by 5 bases and J by 5 bases, with 4 bases in the junction unmatched. From its cysteine to its phenylalanine, the CDR3 spans 13 amino acids. Of all the DNA, just the CDR3 is kept, 39 bases in frame from base 1. The iRepertoire nested amplicon-rescue multiplex PCR (arm-PCR) platform was used to amplify TCR alpha and beta CDR3 regions from RNA. The input for one-step reverse transcription and amplification was roughly 85-400 ng of either tissue mRNA or PBMC total RNA. Following bead purification, Illumina adapters were added by a secondary multiplex PCR, and the libraries were gel-purified between 200 and 400 bp. Libraries carried internal 6-nucleotide barcodes used for demultiplexing. The libraries were sequenced on an Illumina MiSeq using 2x220 or 2x250 nucleotide paired-end reads. Under the source paper's analysis protocol: FLASH 1.2.11 was used to merge paired reads, and BWA-MEM then aligned the reads to the GRCh37 human genome before TRA and TRB reads were extracted. An IMGT-derived reference of cassette sequences and CDR3 motifs, with pseudogenes included, was used for V and J assignment. Reads were translated in three frames, and productive CDR3s were defined as those with a C...FGXG motif and no stop codons. Unique combinations of V-J cassette pair and CDR3 amino acid sequence were defined as clonotypes. Hamming distance filtering was applied to reads, with thresholds set by the sequence error rate of each sample in mapped regions. The public reads were quality trimmed at Q25 with fastp and then assembled into clones with MiXCR by TCRdb, keeping productive beta chains. Each CDR3 protein gets just one entry, which takes the most common genes and DNA from the rows behind it. The V and J calls and clone size come from TCRdb's table, not from the authors' own analysis. This sample comprises 100,000 to 150,000 distinct CDR3 sequences, under 25% of them detected only once. Together, the top ten hold 25% to 30% of the sample.

The V gene is TRBV7-9 and the J gene is TRBJ2-5, with 8 bases matching TRBD1. Sequences were obtained from glioma tissue, nonneoplastic brain tissue, or PBMCs (not recorded which). This TCR came from a human donor with low-grade glioma or glioblastoma, undergoing nonglioma brain surgery, or in good health (not recorded which). The DNA reads TGTGCCAGCAGCCGGACAGGGATCGAGACCCAGTACTTC. The encoded protein is CASSRTGIETQYF.